The 29 T cell receptor beta chains presented below share a single source sample, sequenced in a study of shared clonotypes between healthy human individuals. The table came from immunoSEQ multiplex PCR; TCRdb's copy has only in-frame clones and leaves some out. The table includes about 1 million clones, more than 65% detected once. Material for sequencing was memory CD4+ T cells sorted from blood. Subset of the sample: CD45RA-negative fraction. These receptors originate from a man aged 18 to 29 in good health.

This clone was found a few times. J is TRBJ2-2 and V is TRBV2, with a weak D call TRBD1 (5 bases). This CDR3 has 15 residues. Germline V gene lookup returns CDR1 SNHLY and CDR2 FYNNEI. Between the trimmed V and J ends, which lost 6 bases and 4 bases, there was a span of 15 bases. The CDR3 coding sequence is TGTGCCAGCAGGGCCCACGACAGAACCACCGGGGAGCTGTTTTTT. The encoded protein is CASRAHDRTTGELFF.

This chain links TRBV2 with TRBJ2-2; no clear D gene. Germline V gene data show CDR1 as SNHLY and CDR2 as FYNNEI. There are 15 residues in the CDR3. V was shortened by 1 base and J by 7 bases, with 13 bases between the two germline ends. The CDR3 spells CASSEVSPPRGELFF. Written as DNA, the CDR3 is TGTGCCAGCAGTGAAGTCAGCCCCCCCCGCGGGGAGCTGTTTTTT.

Concerning this clone itself: Other DNA sequences of this sample code for an identical CDR3. The V call is TRBV5-4, the J call TRBJ1-2; 8 nucleotides agree with TRBD1. In germline, CDR1 is SGHNT, CDR2 YYREEE (reference sequence). Trimming cost V 4 bases and J 6 bases; bases outside gene matches: 5. The CDR3 runs to 13 residues. CDR3 sequence: CASSVDRVDGYTF. The CDR3 DNA reads as TGTGCCAGCAGCGTGGACAGGGTTGATGGCTACACCTTC.

The rearrangement links TRBV7-9 to TRBJ2-1; either TRBD1 or TRBD2 may fit D (5 bases each). This CDR3 contains 19 residues. The V gene lost 5 bases and the J gene lost 0 bases, with 23 bases spanning the gap. Per germline, CDR1 SEHNR and CDR2 FQNEAQ (reference sequence). CDR3 DNA: TGTGCCAGCAGCCGGAACCGCGGCATTGGGGGTGCCTCCTACAATGAGCAGTTCTTC. Its translation is CASSRNRGIGGASYNEQFF.

V is TRBV29-1 and J is TRBJ2-2, with D tentatively TRBD2 (6 bases). Germline V gene sequence: CDR1 SQVTM, CDR2 ANQGSEA. The CDR3 covers 17 residues. V was cut by 4 bases and J by 3 bases, with 21 bases left in between. CDR3 DNA sequence: TGCAGCGTTGGGGTTTCCGGGACTGGGAATGACACCGGGGAGCTGTTTTTT. Its translation: CSVGVSGTGNDTGELFF.

The V call is TRBV28, the J call TRBJ2-7, with D uncertain. V was cut by 4 bases and J by 2 bases, with 9 bases left in between. Germline-derived CDR1 and CDR2 are MDHEN and SYDVKM. The CDR3 consists of 13 residues. CDR3 sequence (DNA): TGTGCCAGCAGTTCTCCCCGGGCCTACGAGCAGTACTTC. It translates to CASSSPRAYEQYF.

A remark on this clone: Just one base apart from a much larger clone, this may be a read error. The same CDR3 is also encoded by other DNA sequences in this sample. This chain uses TRBV7-8 with TRBJ1-1; D is ambiguous. Germline V gene sequence: CDR1 SGHVS, CDR2 FQNEAQ. V was pared by 3 bases and J by 1 base, with 6 bases between. CDR3 length: 13 amino acids. CDR3 loop: CASSLGRNTEAFF. CDR3 coding DNA: TGTGCCAGCAGCTTGGGTAGGAACACTGAAGCTTTCTTT.

The chain uses TRBV5-6 and TRBJ1-6; 7 bases line up with TRBD1. The germline CDR1 and CDR2 sequences are SGHDT and YYEEEE. CDR3 length: 13 residues. CDR3 amino acids: CTESRGLNSPLHF. The DNA for the CDR3 is TGTACCGAAAGTAGGGGGCTTAATTCACCCCTCCACTTT. The full variable domain, completed using reference TRBV5-6 and TRBJ1-6, is DAGVTQSPTHLIKTRGQQVTLRCSPKSGHDTVSWYQQALGQGPQFIFQYYEEEERQRGNFPDRFSGHQFPNYSSELNVNALLLGDSALYLCTESRGLNSPLHFGNGTRLTVT.

The chain couples TRBV27 to TRBJ2-4; weak D call: TRBD2 (6 bases). Trimming removed 1 base at V and 8 bases at J, with 18 bases between. The CDR3 has 16 amino acids. Germline V lookup: CDR1 MNHEY, CDR2 SMNVEV (reference sequence). The chain's CDR3 is CASSLYFRENRDIQYF. The CDR3 DNA sequence: TGTGCCAGCAGTTTATACTTCCGGGAGAACCGCGACATTCAGTACTTC.

CDR3 sequence: CASSRAGGPHETQYF. In DNA form, the CDR3 reads TGTGCCAGCAGCCGAGCGGGGGGGCCTCATGAGACCCAGTACTTC. The V and J genes are TRBV9 and TRBJ2-5; 10 nucleotides line up with TRBD2. Losses at the gene ends were 4 bases for V and 5 bases for J; bases not matched to a gene: 8. This CDR3 spans 15 amino acids. Germline V gene sequence: CDR1 SGDLS, CDR2 YYNGEE. The whole variable domain, filled in from reference TRBV9 and TRBJ2-5, reads DSGVTQTPKHLITATGQRVTLRCSPRSGDLSVYWYQQSLDQGLQFLIQYYNGEERAKGNILERFSAQQFPDLHSELNLSSLELGDSALYFCASSRAGGPHETQYFGPGTRLLVL.

The chain is built from TRBV9 and TRBJ2-4, with 7 bases fitting TRBD1. The CDR3 totals 18 residues. With 3 bases clipped from V and 0 bases from J, the junction kept 12 bases outside the gene matches. The germline gives CDR1 SGDLS, CDR2 YYNGEE. The CDR3 reads CASSASTGKRLAKNIQYF. CDR3 nucleotides: TGTGCCAGCAGCGCCTCGACAGGGAAGCGATTAGCCAAAAACATTCAGTACTTC. Complete variable domain (other parts from reference TRBV9 and TRBJ2-4): DSGVTQTPKHLITATGQRVTLRCSPRSGDLSVYWYQQSLDQGLQFLIQYYNGEERAKGNILERFSAQQFPDLHSELNLSSLELGDSALYFCASSASTGKRLAKNIQYFGAGTRLSVL.

The genes are TRBV30 and TRBJ1-3, with D possibly TRBD1 on 6 matching bases. Germline V gene data show CDR1 as GTSNPN and CDR2 as SVGIG (reference sequence). Trimming took 3 bases from V and 1 from J, leaving 10 bases between them. This CDR3 comprises 14 residues. The DNA of the CDR3 is TGTGCCTGGAGACACAGGGATTCTGGAAACACCATATATTTT. Encoded protein: CAWRHRDSGNTIYF. Drawing the rest from reference TRBV30 and TRBJ1-3, the complete variable domain is SQTIHQWPATLVQPVGSPLSLECTVEGTSNPNLYWYRQAAGRGLQLLFYSVGIGQISSEVPQNLSASRPQDRQFILSSKKLLLSDSGFYLCAWRHRDSGNTIYFGEGSWLTVV.

The genes are TRBV5-1 and TRBJ2-2; the D gene is possibly TRBD2 (6 bases). With 7 bases removed from V and 4 bases from J, the gap between germline ends came to 23 bases. The CDR3 has 17 residues. CDR1 and CDR2 (germline): SGHRS, YFSETQ. CDR3 in DNA: TGCGCCAGCCGACGGGATACGGGAGCCTCTACCACCGGGGAGCTGTTTTTT. It specifies CASRRDTGASTTGELFF.

In the case of this clone: Other nucleotide sequences in the sample specify the same CDR3. The chain recombines TRBV30 with TRBJ1-6; D gene unclear. With 0 bases removed from V and 10 bases from J, the gap between germline ends came to 4 bases. The CDR3 covers 11 residues. The germline CDR1 and CDR2 sequences are GTSNPN and SVGIG (reference sequence). CDR3 sequence reads: CAWSVQSPLHF. CDR3 nucleotides: TGTGCCTGGAGTGTACAGTCACCCCTCCACTTT.

V is TRBV7-9 and J is TRBJ2-2; possible D gene TRBD1, 5 bases. CDR1 SEHNR and CDR2 FQNEAQ come from the germline V gene (reference sequence). V lost 7 bases and J 1 base, leaving 13 bases between the germline ends. CDR3 length: 15 amino acids. CDR3 in DNA: TGTGCCAGCACCCAGGGCATTTTGAACACCGGGGAGCTGTTTTTT. Translating it yields CASTQGILNTGELFF.

The chain is built from TRBV5-1 and TRBJ2-2; D ambiguous. Germline V gene sequence: CDR1 SGHRS, CDR2 YFSETQ. CDR3 length: 15 amino acids. V gave up 3 bases and J gave up 5 bases, with 14 bases separating them. Written as DNA, the CDR3 is TGCGCCAGCAGCTATGATGGGCCCCTGACCGGGGAGCTGTTTTTT. This sequence encodes CASSYDGPLTGELFF.

This clone showed up just a few times. The chain has TRBV30 and TRBJ1-2; possibly TRBD1 for D (6 bases). Trimming stripped 2 bases from V and 5 bases from J, with 9 bases between. Germline CDR1 GTSNPN, CDR2 SVGIG (reference sequence). The CDR3 contains 12 residues. CDR3 sequence: CAWSMTGYGYTF. The CDR3 DNA reads as TGTGCCTGGAGTATGACAGGTTATGGCTACACCTTC.

V gene TRBV9 combines with J gene TRBJ2-7; D may match TRBD1 or TRBD2 (5 bases each). The J call may be incorrect, as the DNA end agrees better with TRBJ2-5. This CDR3 spans 15 amino acids. From germline, CDR1 is SGDLS and CDR2 YYNGEE. The CDR3 loop is CASSPPGTTQETQYF. Written as DNA, the CDR3 is TGTGCCAGCAGCCCACCCGGGACGACACAAGAGACCCAGTACTTC.

This chain connects TRBV10-3 to TRBJ2-1; 8 nucleotides match TRBD1. Looked up from germline, CDR1 is ENHRY and CDR2 is SYGVKD. V was clipped by 6 bases and J by 3 bases; unmatched bases: 7. The CDR3 is 15 residues long. The CDR3 protein is CAIRKDRGDYNEQFF. The CDR3 region has the DNA TGTGCCATCAGAAAAGACAGGGGTGACTACAATGAGCAGTTCTTC.

A few counts support this clone. One end of the junction fails to match germline, which may point to a read error. The genes are TRBV6-1 and TRBJ2-7, with TRBD1 matching 9 bases. The CDR3 is 16 residues long. Germline CDR1 and CDR2: MNHNS and SASEGT. Written as DNA, the CDR3 is TGTGCCAGCAGGGAAGGGACAGGGCTCATCTCCTACGAGCAGTACTTC. Translation gives CASREGTGLISYEQYF.

The genes are TRBV6-5 and TRBJ1-2; D is ambiguous. The length of the CDR3 is 13 residues. Germline V gives CDR1 MNHEY, CDR2 SVGAGI. The V and J ends lost 0 bases and 2 bases respectively, with 4 bases between them. CDR3 bases: TGTGCCAGCAGTTACTCTGTAAACTATGGCTACACCTTC. This codes for CASSYSVNYGYTF.

V usage is TRBV9 and J usage is TRBJ1-1, with D possibly TRBD1 on 6 matching bases. In germline, CDR1 is SGDLS, CDR2 YYNGEE. This CDR3 spans 15 amino acids. V gave up 0 bases and J gave up 6 bases, with 15 bases separating them. The CDR3: CASSVAGQAGAEAFF. The DNA for the CDR3 is TGTGCCAGCAGCGTAGCTGGTCAGGCAGGGGCTGAAGCTTTCTTT.

This clone was counted at least ten times. The chain uses TRBV9 and TRBJ2-7; 7 bases agree with TRBD2. The V and J ends lost 0 bases and 7 bases, in that order; junction bases with no gene match: 22. The CDR3 extends over 19 amino acids. From germline, CDR1 is SGDLS and CDR2 YYNGEE. CDR3 DNA sequence: TGTGCCAGCAGCGTAGGTCCCCAAAGTCCTAGCGGACCTACGGAGGAGCAGTACTTC. Protein product: CASSVGPQSPSGPTEEQYF.

The rearrangement joins TRBV5-1 to TRBJ1-4; 7 nucleotides line up with TRBD1. Germline V gives CDR1 SGHRS, CDR2 YFSETQ. The CDR3 has 14 amino acids. V was pared by 2 bases and J by 7 bases, with 5 bases of the junction left unmatched. CDR3 in DNA: TGCGCCAGCAGCTTTACAGGGGAACGTGAAAAACTGTTTTTT. Translating it yields CASSFTGEREKLFF.

The chain has TRBV6-1 and TRBJ1-3; D gene ambiguous. CDR3 length: 16 amino acids. The V end was cut by 2 bases, the J end by 0 bases, with 11 bases between. CDR1 is MNHNS and CDR2 is SASEGT in the germline V gene. As DNA, the CDR3 is TGTGCCAGCAGTGAACTCTCTATGGTCTCTGGAAACACCATATATTTT. Its translation is CASSELSMVSGNTIYF.

This clone was picked up one time. The V gene is TRBV11-2, the J gene TRBJ2-5; no clear D gene. Trimming took off 5 bases at V and 6 bases at J, with 10 bases between the two ends. Germline V gene sequence: CDR1 SGHAT, CDR2 FQNNGV. The CDR3 has 12 amino acids. Here the CDR3 reads CASSRELQTQYF. CDR3 DNA: TGTGCCAGCAGCCGCGAACTTCAGACCCAGTACTTC.

V and J are TRBV6-5 and TRBJ2-5; the D is unclear. Trimming cost V 0 bases and J 2 bases, with 7 bases left between them. The CDR3 is 14 amino acids. Looked up from germline, CDR1 is MNHEY and CDR2 is SVGAGI. This chain's CDR3 is CASSYSLGQETQYF. Written as DNA, the CDR3 is TGTGCCAGCAGTTACTCTTTGGGTCAAGAGACCCAGTACTTC.

This chain connects TRBV7-2 to TRBJ2-2; TRBD2 agrees at 9 bases. V was pared by 1 base and J by 6 bases, with 3 bases of the junction left unmatched. Germline lookup yields CDR1 SGHTA and CDR2 FQGNSA. This CDR3 contains 15 residues. DNA of the CDR3: TGTGCCAGCAGCTTAGGCGGGGGGGCTCCCGGGGAGCTGTTTTTT. Translating gives CASSLGGGAPGELFF.

About this clone itself: The same CDR3 also results from other DNA sequences found in this sample. V is TRBV5-5 and J is TRBJ1-1; a possible D gene is TRBD1 (5 bases). Trimming removed 0 bases at V and 4 bases at J, with 13 bases between. This CDR3 has 15 residues. Per the germline V gene, CDR1 is SGHKS and CDR2 is YYEKEE (reference sequence). CDR3: CASSLEGARGTEAFF. CDR3 sequence (DNA): TGTGCCAGCAGCTTGGAAGGGGCGCGGGGCACTGAAGCTTTCTTT. The full variable domain, rest sourced from reference TRBV5-5 and TRBJ1-1, is DAGVTQSPTHLIKTRGQQVTLRCSPISGHKSVSWYQQVLGQGPQFIFQYYEKEERGRGNFPDRFSARQFPNYSSELNVNALLLGDSALYLCASSLEGARGTEAFFGQGTRLTVV.